The 20 T cell receptor beta chains in this list originate from one sample, sequenced in a study of cytomegalovirus exposure and HLA in healthy donors. The study ran its PCR with 60 Vbeta and 13 Jbeta primers. Sequencing used immunoSEQ multiplex PCR; TCRdb keeps in-frame clones, though not all of them. The data show under 250,000 clones, with over 60% seen just once and 0.63% held by the top ten. Sequenced material: PBMCs. All receptors derive from a man younger than 35 in good health and CMV-seronegative.

V usage is TRBV5-8 and J usage is TRBJ1-1; perhaps TRBD1 as D (6 bases). The CDR3 runs to 15 residues. V was cut by 0 bases and J by 5 bases, with 14 bases left in between. Germline CDR1 SGHTS, CDR2 YDEGEE. The CDR3 here is CASSLGLGARTEAFF. The CDR3 bases are TGTGCCAGCAGCTTGGGTCTGGGGGCGAGGACTGAAGCTTTCTTT. The whole variable domain, filled in from reference TRBV5-8 and TRBJ1-1, reads EAGVTQSPTHLIKTRGQQATLRCSPISGHTSVYWYQQALGLGLQFLLWYDEGEERNRGNFPPRFSGRQFPNYSSELNVNALELEDSALYLCASSLGLGARTEAFFGQGTRLTVV.

CDR3 DNA sequence: TGTGCCAGCTCACCACGGCAAGCAGGGGCCGGGGAGCTGTTTTTT. It is translated as CASSPRQAGAGELFF. This sequence joins TRBV18 and TRBJ2-2; a weak D match, TRBD1 (6 bases). This CDR3 comprises 15 residues. Trimming removed 1 base from V and 6 bases from J, with 12 bases in between. Germline lookup yields CDR1 KGHSH and CDR2 LQKENI.

The chain carries TRBV19 and TRBJ2-4; 8 nucleotides align to TRBD1. CDR1 is LNHDA and CDR2 is SQIVND in the germline V gene (reference sequence). CDR3 length equals 18 residues. J was trimmed by 0 bases and V by 9 bases; bases with no gene match: 16. The CDR3 is CASESGTGTRLAKNIQYF. The CDR3 region has the DNA TGTGCCAGCGAGTCGGGGACAGGCACTCGACTAGCCAAAAACATTCAGTACTTC.

To note about this clone: Mismatch with germline at one junction end may stem from a read error. This chain uses TRBV7-9 with TRBJ2-4; D is unresolved. CDR3 length: 17 residues. The V gene's germline CDR1 is SEHNR and CDR2 FQNEAQ (reference sequence). The CDR3 is CSSSLISAVLAKNIQYF. In nucleotides, the CDR3 is TGTTCCAGCAGCCTCATCTCCGCTGTACTAGCCAAAAACATTCAGTACTTC.

This clone was seen a handful of times. This chain connects TRBV7-9 to TRBJ2-7; 11 bases map to TRBD1. V trimming: 3 bases; J trimming: 4 bases; junction bases outside the gene matches: 2. CDR3 length: 14 residues. The germline CDR1 and CDR2 sequences are SEHNR and FQNEAQ (reference sequence). The DNA of the CDR3 is TGTGCCAGCAGCTTTGGGACAGGGGGGTACGAGCAGTACTTC. Translating it yields CASSFGTGGYEQYF.

The chain uses TRBV6-1 and TRBJ1-2, with D perhaps matching TRBD1 (6 bases). Trimming pared 7 bases from V and 3 bases from J, leaving 15 bases between. The CDR3 is made up of 14 amino acids. Germline CDR1 and CDR2: MNHNS and SASEGT. In nucleotides, the CDR3 is TGTGCCAGCATTAGTGTACGACAGGACTATGGCTACACCTTC. This sequence encodes CASISVRQDYGYTF.

The rearrangement links TRBV19 to TRBJ1-5; D remains ambiguous. In germline, CDR1 is LNHDA, CDR2 SQIVND (reference sequence). Trimming removed 3 bases at V and 12 bases at J, with 12 bases between. The CDR3 consists of 12 residues. The CDR3 region is CASSILTAYQHF. The CDR3 DNA reads as TGTGCCAGTAGTATTTTAACAGCCTACCAGCATTTT.

The chain links TRBV21-1 to TRBJ1-4; TRBD1, as called in the table, went unchecked against the DNA. TRBV21-1 has pseudogene status. This CDR3 is 14 amino acids long. CDR3 DNA: TGTGCCAGCGGACACAGAGAAAATAATGAAAAACTGTTTTTT. It yields the protein CASGHRENNEKLFF.

This chain joins TRBV28 and TRBJ2-7; 13 bases align to TRBD2. CDR1 is MDHEN, CDR2 SYDVKM, per germline. The CDR3 runs to 14 residues. The V and J ends lost 9 bases and 1 base, in that order; junction bases with no gene match: 3. The CDR3 here is CASRTSGSSYEQYF. In DNA, the CDR3 is TGTGCCAGTCGGACTAGCGGGAGTTCCTACGAGCAGTACTTC.

The V and J genes are TRBV18 and TRBJ2-5, with unresolved D. Germline assignment: CDR1 KGHSH and CDR2 LQKENI. This CDR3 region has 13 residues. Between the trimmed V and J ends, which lost 4 bases and 1 base, there was a span of 7 bases. The CDR3 sequence: CASSQSFQETQYF. For the CDR3, the DNA is TGTGCCAGCTCACAATCCTTCCAAGAGACCCAGTACTTC. Filled out from reference TRBV18 and TRBJ2-5, the complete variable domain reads NAGVMQNPRHLVRRRGQEARLRCSPMKGHSHVYWYRQLPEEGLKFMVYLQKENIIDESGMPKERFSAEFPKEGPSILRIQQVVRGDSAAYFCASSQSFQETQYFGPGTRLLVL.

This sequence joins TRBV6-5 and TRBJ1-1, with TRBD1 matching 8 bases. The CDR3 totals 14 residues. Germline assignment: CDR1 MNHEY and CDR2 SVGAGI. V gave up 6 bases and J gave up 5 bases; unmatched junction bases: 8. CDR3 DNA sequence: TGTGCCAGCAGACGACAGGGGTTGGTTACTGAAGCTTTCTTT. Its translation: CASRRQGLVTEAFF.

The chain has TRBV18 and TRBJ1-2; 8 nucleotides align to TRBD1. The CDR3 is made up of 14 amino acids. The V gene end was trimmed by 3 bases and the J gene end by 7 bases; junction bases not matched to a gene: 7. CDR1 KGHSH and CDR2 LQKENI come from the germline V gene. The CDR3 sequence is CASSPAQGARGYTF. The DNA of the CDR3 is TGTGCCAGCTCACCGGCGCAGGGGGCGCGTGGCTACACCTTC.

This clone was seen a few times. CDR3 bases: TGTGCCAGCAGCCAGAGGACAGGGGCGGGGTATGGCTACACCTTC. This gives the protein CASSQRTGAGYGYTF. The gene calls are TRBV14 and TRBJ1-2; 9 bases map to TRBD1. Germline V CDR1 and CDR2: SGHDN, FVKESK. This CDR3 spans 15 amino acids. Losses at the gene ends were 3 bases for V and 5 bases for J; bases not matched to a gene: 7. Full variable domain (remainder filled in from reference TRBV14 and TRBJ1-2): EAGVTQFPSHSVIEKGQTVTLRCDPISGHDNLYWYRRVMGKEIKFLLHFVKESKQDESGMPNNRFLAERTGGTYSTLKVQPAELEDSGVYFCASSQRTGAGYGYTFGSGTRLTVV.

The chain recombines TRBV6-4 with TRBJ2-7, with TRBD1 identical over 9 bases. Germline V gene lookup returns CDR1 MRHNA and CDR2 SNTAGT. The ends lost 3 bases at V and 2 bases at J; junction bases unmatched: 8. The CDR3 totals 16 residues. DNA for the CDR3: TGTGCCAGCAGTGAGTACAGGGGGCTTCTTACCTACGAGCAGTACTTC. Encoded protein: CASSEYRGLLTYEQYF.

The chain links TRBV30 to TRBJ2-1; 7 bases map to TRBD2. The CDR3 spans 14 residues. The V segment lost 1 base and the J segment 4 bases; nucleotides outside the gene matches: 4. Germline V gene sequence: CDR1 GTSNPN, CDR2 SVGIG (reference sequence). The CDR3 is CAWSGGLEYNEQFF. DNA for the CDR3: TGTGCCTGGAGTGGAGGACTAGAGTACAATGAGCAGTTCTTC. Full variable domain (rest looked up from reference TRBV30 and TRBJ2-1): SQTIHQWPATLVQPVGSPLSLECTVEGTSNPNLYWYRQAAGRGLQLLFYSVGIGQISSEVPQNLSASRPQDRQFILSSKKLLLSDSGFYLCAWSGGLEYNEQFFGPGTRLTVL.

The chain links TRBV2 to TRBJ2-5, with TRBD1 matching 8 bases. The CDR3 sequence is 15 residues long. The V gene's germline CDR1 is SNHLY and CDR2 FYNNEI. V lost 5 bases, J lost 2 bases, and 7 bases stayed unmatched. The CDR3 DNA sequence: TGTGCCAGCAGTCGACCTACAGGGGGGCAAGAGACCCAGTACTTC. Protein: CASSRPTGGQETQYF.

This clone was counted only a few times. This chain uses TRBV27 with TRBJ2-7, with a possible D match to TRBD2 (5 bases). CDR1 and CDR2 (germline): MNHEY, SMNVEV (reference sequence). V gave up 2 bases and J gave up 7 bases, with 18 bases separating them. This CDR3 has 15 amino acids. The CDR3 coding sequence is TGTGCCAGCAGTTTAGGTAGCGCTCACCTCGGGGAGCAGTACTTC. Its protein is CASSLGSAHLGEQYF.

This chain joins TRBV27 and TRBJ1-2; unclear D gene. This CDR3 has 13 residues. The V end lost 8 bases, the J end lost 13 bases, and 23 bases lay between the germline ends. Germline-derived CDR1 and CDR2 are MNHEY and SMNVEV (reference sequence). The CDR3 sequence is CASPPTGKRSLTF. In DNA form, the CDR3 reads TGTGCCAGCCCCCCCACCGGGAAAAGGTCCCTCACCTTC.

V usage is TRBV4-2 and J usage is TRBJ1-1, with 8 bases that match TRBD1. Germline V gene sequence: CDR1 LGHNA, CDR2 YNFKEQ. With 4 bases clipped from V and 1 base from J, the junction kept 5 bases outside the gene matches. CDR3 length: 15 residues. The CDR3 region has the DNA TGTGCCAGCAGCCGTGCCGGGACAGGGAACACTGAAGCTTTCTTT. This gives the protein CASSRAGTGNTEAFF.

This chain links TRBV11-2 with TRBJ2-5; D call uncertain. The end of the DNA is better explained by TRBJ2-7, so the J call may be wrong. The CDR3 loop spans 15 amino acids. CDR1 is SGHAT and CDR2 is FQNNGV in the germline V gene. The CDR3 DNA reads TGTGCCAGCAGCTTCAACTACCACGGTTCCTACGAGCAGTACTTC. The encoded protein is CASSFNYHGSYEQYF.